The clone carrying this TCR beta chain was seen at least ten times. The antigen remains undetermined. The sample is drawn from a study of T cell repertoires in cytomegalovirus infection. Turning to the study itself: The authors used CMV epitopes that were HLA-C-restricted (recently identified) and HLA-B-restricted (well studied).

General study points: In two of eight donors, the top clonotype was HLA-C-restricted CMV-specific. Individuals carrying CMV plus the relevant HLA were identified by cumulative frequency of public TCR beta families.

Via MiXCR, TCRdb re-called the reads, giving one row per CDR3 protein. Here the sample spans about 920,000 distinct CDR3 sequences, approximately 30% being singletons. CDR1 is MNHNS, CDR2 SASEGT, per germline. This CDR3 is built from 17 residues. V lost 6 bases to trimming and J lost 2 bases; unmatched junction nucleotides: 9. The receptor comes from a human donor in good health (CMV status not recorded). Some clones in this sample may be carry-over from other donors' samples. The sample consisted of cultured CD8+ T cells from PBMCs, taken from culture after CMV antigen stimulation. The J gene is TRBJ2-4, the V gene TRBV6-1; 11 bases are shared with TRBD1. The CDR3 here is CASSPRTGGISKNIQYF. Written as DNA, the CDR3 is TGTGCCAGCAGCCCGCGGACAGGGGGCATTTCCAAAAACATTCAGTACTTC.